This entry features one TCR beta chain sequence. The antigen is unknown. This sample is drawn from a study of human T cells and chemical hapten exposure. Time point given: patch test 2, 6 weeks after DPC sensitization. Documented treatment: therapeutic diphenylcyclopropenone sensitization with weekly scalp DPC. Blood sampling occurred before each patch-test application. Sequencing started from total RNA isolated from unfractionated whole blood. TCRdb reprocessed the RACE reads with MiXCR, giving one entry per CDR3 protein. The sample consists of just over 350,000 distinct CDR3 sequences, under 6.5% of them appearing once. CDR1 is MNHEY and CDR2 is SVGEGT in the germline V gene. This CDR3 comprises 14 residues. V lost 2 bases to trimming and J lost 7 bases, with 12 bases between them. Study-level results: Healthy people's immune response may differ from that of the donors, who had alopecia.

Here the sequenced sample was whole blood, taken in connection with sensitization to the hapten diphenylcyclopropenone (DPC). The gene calls are TRBV6-2 or TRBV6-3 and TRBJ2-1; D ambiguous. This clonotype was sampled from a woman under 30 with alopecia areata. Some clones in this sample may be carry-over from other donors' samples. The chain's CDR3 is CASSYGYLPNEQFF. DNA of the CDR3: TGTGCCAGCAGTTACGGGTACCTGCCGAATGAGCAGTTCTTC.